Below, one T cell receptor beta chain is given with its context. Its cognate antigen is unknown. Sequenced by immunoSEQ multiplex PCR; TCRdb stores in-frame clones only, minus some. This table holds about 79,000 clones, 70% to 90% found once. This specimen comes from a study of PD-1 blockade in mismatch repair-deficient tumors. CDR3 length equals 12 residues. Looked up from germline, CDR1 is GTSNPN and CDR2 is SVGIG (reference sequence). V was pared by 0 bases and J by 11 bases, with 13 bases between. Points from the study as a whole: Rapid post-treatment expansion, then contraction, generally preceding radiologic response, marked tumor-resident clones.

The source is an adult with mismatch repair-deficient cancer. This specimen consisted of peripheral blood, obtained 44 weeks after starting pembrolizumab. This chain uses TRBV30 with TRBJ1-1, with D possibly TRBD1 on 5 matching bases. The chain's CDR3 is CAWSVGGVRAFF. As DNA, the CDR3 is TGTGCCTGGAGTGTCGGGGGGGTGCGGGCTTTCTTT.